These 16 T cell receptor beta chains share one sample of origin, sequenced in a study of cytomegalovirus exposure and HLA in healthy donors. A multiplex PCR was run with 60 Vbeta primers and 13 Jbeta primers. Libraries were prepared by immunoSEQ multiplex PCR; TCRdb keeps only in-frame clonotypes and omits some of them. Among 80,000 or so clones listed, nearly 80% were seen once. Sequencing was carried out using PBMCs. These receptors were taken from a man between 40 and 49 years old in good health and CMV-seronegative.

The J gene is TRBJ2-1, the V gene TRBV14; TRBD2 agrees at 13 bases. Germline V gene lookup returns CDR1 SGHDN and CDR2 FVKESK. Trimming at V came to 4 bases and at J to 1 base, leaving 7 bases not matched to a gene. This CDR3 spans 18 amino acids. CDR3 protein: CASSLFKGLAGSYNEQFF. The CDR3 DNA reads as TGTGCCAGCAGCCTTTTCAAGGGACTAGCGGGATCCTACAATGAGCAGTTCTTC. Together with reference TRBV14 and TRBJ2-1, the CDR3 gives the full variable domain: EAGVTQFPSHSVIEKGQTVTLRCDPISGHDNLYWYRRVMGKEIKFLLHFVKESKQDESGMPNNRFLAERTGGTYSTLKVQPAELEDSGVYFCASSLFKGLAGSYNEQFFGPGTRLTVL.

The CDR3 DNA reads as TGTGCCAGCTCACAAGGGGATGGCTACACCTTC. It codes for CASSQGDGYTF. This rearrangement joins TRBV18 to TRBJ1-2; D is perhaps TRBD1 (5 bases). The CDR3 totals 11 residues. CDR1 is KGHSH, CDR2 LQKENI, per germline. V shed 4 bases and J shed 6 bases, with 6 bases lying between them.

This clone has more than one count but fewer than ten. This chain uses TRBV27 with TRBJ2-7; weak D call: TRBD1 (6 bases). The germline V and J ends were trimmed by 4 bases and 2 bases, with 12 bases remaining between them. Per the germline V gene, CDR1 is MNHEY and CDR2 is SMNVEV (reference sequence). This CDR3 comprises 14 residues. The CDR3 region is CASSYRAAAYEQYF. The CDR3 DNA reads TGTGCCAGCAGTTACAGGGCGGCCGCCTACGAGCAGTACTTC.

The J gene is TRBJ2-2, the V gene TRBV15; D is uncertain. CDR1 LNHNV and CDR2 YYDKDF come from the germline V gene (reference sequence). This CDR3 has 13 amino acids. Trimming cost V 3 bases and J 7 bases, with 9 bases left between them. In nucleotides, the CDR3 is TGTGCCACCAGCAGCGAGAGATGCGGGGAGCTGTTTTTT. It specifies CATSSERCGELFF.

The chain combines TRBV28 with TRBJ1-3; tentative D call: TRBD1 (5 bases). The CDR3 is made up of 16 amino acids. V dropped 5 bases and J dropped 2 bases, with 16 bases sitting between them. Germline assignment: CDR1 MDHEN and CDR2 SYDVKM. CDR3: CASSPIGGGTGNTIYF. As DNA, the CDR3 is TGTGCCAGCAGTCCCATCGGGGGAGGGACTGGAAACACCATATATTTT.

This chain joins TRBV5-1 and TRBJ2-7; D gene unclear. V was clipped by 4 bases and J by 1 base, with 12 bases between them. Germline V gene sequence: CDR1 SGHRS, CDR2 YFSETQ. The length of the CDR3 is 14 residues. This CDR3 is CASSEEFQSYEQYF. The CDR3 bases are TGCGCCAGCAGCGAGGAGTTTCAGTCCTACGAGCAGTACTTC.

The rearrangement links TRBV9 to TRBJ2-7; a possible D gene is TRBD2 (5 bases). Between the trimmed V and J ends, which lost 0 bases and 3 bases, there was a span of 10 bases. Germline V gene data show CDR1 as SGDLS and CDR2 as YYNGEE. The CDR3 runs to 14 residues. The CDR3 sequence is CASSVATGGYEQYF. CDR3 coding DNA: TGTGCCAGCAGCGTAGCAACCGGAGGCTACGAGCAGTACTTC.

The chain is built from TRBV5-4 and TRBJ2-1, with D possibly TRBD2 on 6 matching bases. V was clipped by 4 bases and J by 7 bases, with 15 bases between them. The germline CDR1 and CDR2 sequences are SGHNT and YYREEE (reference sequence). The CDR3 runs to 14 residues. This CDR3 is CASSPRSAGNEQFF. The CDR3 bases are TGTGCCAGCAGCCCCCGCTCGGCGGGAAATGAGCAGTTCTTC.

The V gene is TRBV5-8, the J gene TRBJ2-5; 8 bases agree with TRBD1. V lost 7 bases, J lost 5 bases, and 13 bases stayed unmatched. The CDR3 loop spans 15 amino acids. CDR1 and CDR2 (germline): SGHTS, YDEGEE. The CDR3 spells CASPMTGERWETQYF. CDR3 in DNA: TGTGCCAGCCCTATGACAGGGGAACGGTGGGAGACCCAGTACTTC.

The chain couples TRBV19 to TRBJ1-5; D is unclear. V was cut by 2 bases and J by 0 bases, with 5 bases left in between. CDR3 length equals 14 residues. Germline CDR1 LNHDA, CDR2 SQIVND (reference sequence). The CDR3 here is CASSIYSSNQPQHF. CDR3 coding DNA: TGTGCCAGTAGTATATACAGTAGCAATCAGCCCCAGCATTTT.

This clone came up a few times. This chain connects TRBV6-6 to TRBJ2-7; D is perhaps TRBD1 (6 bases). From germline, CDR1 is MNHNY and CDR2 SVGAGI (reference sequence). CDR3 size: 15 residues. The germline V and J ends were trimmed by 5 bases and 5 bases, with 19 bases remaining between them. In DNA form, the CDR3 reads TGTGCCAGCAGTCTTGCGACAGGAGAATTCCACGAGCAGTACTTC. Translating gives CASSLATGEFHEQYF.

V and J are TRBV28 and TRBJ1-4; no reliable D call. This CDR3 contains 12 residues. Trimming left V 6 bases short and J 8 bases short, with 10 bases between. The germline gives CDR1 MDHEN, CDR2 SYDVKM. The CDR3 region is CASRSGEEKLFF. CDR3 nucleotides: TGTGCCAGCAGAAGTGGGGAGGAAAAACTGTTTTTT. Variable domain in full (rest from reference TRBV28 and TRBJ1-4): DVKVTQSSRYLVKRTGEKVFLECVQDMDHENMFWYRQDPGLGLRLIYFSYDVKMKEKGDIPEGYSVSREKKERFSLILESASTNQTSMYLCASRSGEEKLFFGSGTQLSVL.

The chain is built from TRBV19 and TRBJ1-5, with TRBD1 matching 7 bases. The V gene's germline CDR1 is LNHDA and CDR2 SQIVND (reference sequence). The CDR3 consists of 14 residues. The junction had 7 bases not matched to a gene; V was cut back by 6 bases and J by 5 bases. In DNA, the CDR3 is TGTGCCAGTAGCGACAGGGTTGTCTATCAGCCCCAGCATTTT. Encoded protein: CASSDRVVYQPQHF.

This clone was recorded a few times. V is TRBV5-8 and J is TRBJ2-7; 8 bases match TRBD2. The V gene's germline CDR1 is SGHTS and CDR2 YDEGEE. The V segment lost 2 bases and the J segment 7 bases; nucleotides outside the gene matches: 5. This CDR3 region has 13 residues. The CDR3 nucleotides are TGTGCCAGCAGCTTAGCGGGAGTGGGGGAGCAGTACTTC. The encoded protein is CASSLAGVGEQYF.

This chain joins TRBV6-5 and TRBJ2-7; 13 nucleotides match TRBD2. In germline, CDR1 is MNHEY, CDR2 SVGAGI. The CDR3 extends over 15 amino acids. Trimming removed 4 bases from V and 3 bases from J; junction bases left unmatched: 3. For the CDR3, the DNA is TGTGCCAGCAGTTTACTAGCGGGAGGGAACTACGAGCAGTACTTC. The encoded protein is CASSLLAGGNYEQYF.

The V gene is TRBV30, the J gene TRBJ1-6, with D perhaps matching TRBD1 (5 bases). There are 16 residues in the CDR3. The germline gives CDR1 GTSNPN, CDR2 SVGIG (reference sequence). Deletions cut 4 bases from V and 3 bases from J, with 16 bases between. The CDR3 reads CAWNPYGGGYNSPLHF. Written as DNA, the CDR3 is TGTGCCTGGAATCCGTACGGGGGAGGCTATAATTCACCCCTCCACTTT.